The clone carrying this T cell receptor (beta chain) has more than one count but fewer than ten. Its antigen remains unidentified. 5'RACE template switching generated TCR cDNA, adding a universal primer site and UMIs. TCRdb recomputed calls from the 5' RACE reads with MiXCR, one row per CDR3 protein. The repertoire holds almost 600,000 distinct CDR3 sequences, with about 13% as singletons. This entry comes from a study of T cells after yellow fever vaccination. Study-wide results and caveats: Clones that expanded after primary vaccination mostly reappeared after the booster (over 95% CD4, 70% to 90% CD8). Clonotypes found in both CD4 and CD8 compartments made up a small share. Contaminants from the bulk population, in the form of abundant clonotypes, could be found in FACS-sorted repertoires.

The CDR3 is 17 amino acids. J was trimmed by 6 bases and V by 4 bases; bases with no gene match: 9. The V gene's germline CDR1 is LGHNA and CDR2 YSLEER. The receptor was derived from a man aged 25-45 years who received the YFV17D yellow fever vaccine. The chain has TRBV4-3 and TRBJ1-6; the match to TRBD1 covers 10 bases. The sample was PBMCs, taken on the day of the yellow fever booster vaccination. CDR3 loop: CASSRLRQGARNSPLHF. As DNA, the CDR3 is TGCGCCAGCAGCCGCCTTAGACAGGGGGCTCGTAATTCACCCCTCCACTTT.